A selection of T cell receptor beta chains follows, all from one sample in a study of regulatory T cells in long-lasting Graves disease. One entry per CDR3 protein, called by TCRdb with MiXCR from the multiplex PCR reads. The table includes roughly 400,000 distinct CDR3 sequences, roughly 20% detected once. Source: peripheral blood mononuclear cells (PBMCs), taken when the disease was refractory, from a patient treated with antithyroid drugs. All receptors derive from a female donor with Graves disease. The CDR3 runs from the conserved cysteine through the conserved F or W. A D gene is named only where the DNA matches it firmly. Size is stated for part of the rows, as once, few or many counts, or as a class when the clone is expanded.

v_call	j_call	d_call	clone_size	cdr3_aa	cdr3_nt
TRBV15	TRBJ2-2	NA	NA	CATSAGWRNTGELFF	TGTGCCACCTCCGCAGGGTGGCGAAACACCGGGGAGCTGTTTTTT
TRBV7-2	TRBJ1-5	TRBD1	many	CASSLSDRLGQPQHF	TGTGCCAGCAGCTTATCGGACAGGCTGGGTCAGCCCCAGCATTTT
TRBV7-6	TRBJ1-1	NA	NA	CASSLGASRINTEAFF	TGTGCCAGCAGCTTAGGGGCGAGTAGGATTAACACTGAAGCTTTCTTT
TRBV20-1	TRBJ1-5	NA	NA	CSARDSDQPQHF	TGCAGTGCTAGAGATTCCGATCAGCCCCAGCATTTT
TRBV7-6	TRBJ2-2	NA	many	CASSFQGSGELFF	TGTGCCAGCAGCTTTCAGGGTTCCGGGGAGCTGTTTTTT
TRBV4-3	TRBJ2-7	NA	NA	CASSQDTGTYEQYF	TGCGCCAGCAGCCAAGATACAGGAACCTACGAGCAGTACTTC
TRBV12-3/TRBV12-4	TRBJ1-4	NA	many	CASSDPGEGEKLFF	TGTGCCAGCAGCGACCCAGGGGAAGGTGAAAAACTGTTTTTT
TRBV20-1	TRBJ2-7	TRBD1	few	CSAPGTGRYEQYF	TGCAGTGCTCCCGGGACAGGTCGCTACGAGCAGTACTTC
TRBV28	TRBJ1-6	NA	NA	CASTDNSPLHF	TGTGCCAGCACCGATAATTCACCCCTCCACTTT
TRBV6-1	TRBJ1-2	NA	many	CASSLMNYGYTF	TGTGCCAGTAGCCTTATGAACTATGGCTACACCTTC
TRBV6-2/TRBV6-3	TRBJ2-7	NA	NA	CASSEVPLGSNPEQYF	TGTGCCAGCAGTGAAGTTCCATTGGGATCTAACCCCGAGCAGTACTTC
TRBV28	TRBJ1-2	NA	many	CASSLTGSASSYGYTF	TGTGCCAGCAGTTTGACGGGGTCAGCCTCATCCTATGGCTACACCTTC
TRBV6-1	TRBJ2-7	NA	many	CASSNGPSFSYEQYF	TGTGCCAGCAGCAACGGACCCTCCTTTTCCTACGAGCAGTACTTC
TRBV19	TRBJ2-2	TRBD2	NA	CASMGEGKLSDRAGELFF	TGTGCCAGTATGGGGGAGGGGAAATTATCAGATCGGGCCGGGGAGCTGTTTTTT
TRBV6-5	TRBJ1-1	NA	many	CASSYVANTEAFF	TGTGCCAGCAGTTACGTGGCAAACACTGAAGCTTTCTTT
TRBV7-9	TRBJ2-7	TRBD1	few	CASSARDRPSYEQYF	TGTGCCAGCAGCGCCCGGGACAGGCCTTCCTACGAGCAGTACTTC
TRBV28	TRBJ1-1	NA	few	CATLSPAPGTEAFF	TGTGCCACCCTGTCCCCGGCCCCTGGGACTGAAGCTTTCTTT
TRBV6-1	TRBJ2-7	TRBD2	NA	CASRPRTSGNNDEQYF	TGTGCCAGCAGACCTCGGACTAGCGGAAATAACGACGAGCAGTACTTC
TRBV6-9	TRBJ2-5	NA	many	CASSSGATQYF	TGTGCCAGCAGTTCGGGGGCAACCCAGTACTTC
TRBV6-2/TRBV6-3	TRBJ1-5	NA	few	CASRPHASNQPQHF	TGTGCCAGCAGGCCCCACGCTAGCAATCAGCCCCAGCATTTT
TRBV12-3/TRBV12-4	TRBJ1-6	NA	NA	CASSLHQPGPSPLHF	TGTGCCAGCAGTTTGCATCAGCCCGGGCCTTCACCCCTCCACTTT
TRBV2	TRBJ2-2	TRBD1	many	CASTIRDRANTGELFF	TGTGCCAGCACAATCCGGGACAGGGCGAACACCGGGGAGCTGTTTTTT
TRBV10-3	TRBJ2-2	NA	many	CAISPTGLDTGELFF	TGTGCCATCAGCCCAACAGGGTTGGACACCGGGGAGCTGTTTTTT
TRBV3-1	TRBJ2-7	NA	few	CASSQESRPQPNYEQYF	TGTGCCAGCAGCCAAGAATCGCGCCCCCAGCCCAACTACGAGCAGTACTTC
TRBV6-1	TRBJ2-7	TRBD1	NA	CASIGTARSYEQYF	TGTGCCAGCATCGGGACAGCCAGATCCTACGAGCAGTACTTC
TRBV6-1	TRBJ2-7	NA	NA	CATSRGTTYEQYF	TGTGCCACATCTAGGGGAACCACCTACGAGCAGTACTTC
TRBV10-3	TRBJ2-5	TRBD2	NA	CATAPGLAGGETQYF	TGTGCCACGGCACCGGGACTAGCGGGAGGAGAGACCCAGTACTTC
TRBV12-5	TRBJ2-5	TRBD2	NA	CASGAGAGGDQETQYF	TGTGCTAGTGGTGCTGGGGCGGGAGGCGACCAAGAGACCCAGTACTTC
TRBV12-3/TRBV12-4	TRBJ1-2	NA	NA	CASRPGRNYGYTF	TGTGCCAGCAGGCCTGGACGGAACTATGGCTACACCTTC
TRBV12-3/TRBV12-4	TRBJ1-2	NA	many	CASSLGLSGVYGYTF	TGTGCCAGCAGTTTGGGTCTTTCGGGGGTGTATGGCTACACCTTC
TRBV19	TRBJ2-5	NA	NA	CASSSDIRRGETQYF	TGTGCCAGTAGCTCGGACATACGGAGGGGAGAGACCCAGTACTTC
TRBV11-2	TRBJ2-1	NA	NA	CASSKFLQSSYNEQFF	TGTGCCAGCAGCAAATTTCTACAGAGCTCCTACAATGAGCAGTTCTTC
TRBV20-1	TRBJ2-2	NA	few	CSAVPARTGELFF	TGCAGTGCTGTTCCCGCCCGCACCGGGGAGCTGTTTTTT
TRBV4-3	TRBJ1-5	NA	NA	CASSQDINNSNQPQHF	TGCGCCAGCAGCCAGGATATAAATAATAGCAATCAGCCCCAGCATTTT
TRBV27	TRBJ2-5	NA	few	CASRGAGVETQYF	TGTGCCAGCAGGGGGGCAGGGGTGGAGACCCAGTACTTC
TRBV25-1	TRBJ1-2	TRBD1	few	CASRSVGQGSGYTF	TGTGCCAGCAGGTCGGTGGGACAGGGAAGTGGCTACACCTTC
TRBV2	TRBJ2-5	NA	many	CASSGAIIAQETQYF	TGTGCCAGCAGTGGGGCGATTATAGCCCAAGAGACCCAGTACTTC
TRBV15	TRBJ2-4	NA	few	CATSSRPGTTLAKNIQYF	TGTGCCACCAGCAGTAGGCCCGGGACAACACTGGCCAAAAACATTCAGTACTTC
TRBV6-2/TRBV6-3	TRBJ2-3	NA	NA	CASSYGGLLPTDTQYF	TGTGCCAGCAGTTACGGGGGGCTTCTCCCAACAGATACGCAGTATTTT
TRBV5-6	TRBJ1-1	NA	few	CASSLGRGSTEAFF	TGTGCCAGCAGCTTGGGGAGGGGGTCCACTGAAGCTTTCTTT
TRBV6-1	TRBJ2-7	NA	few	CASTQFPYEQYF	TGTGCCAGCACCCAGTTCCCCTACGAGCAGTACTTC
TRBV4-1	TRBJ2-7	NA	few	CASSQASGSPYEQYF	TGCGCCAGCAGCCAAGCCTCCGGTTCGCCCTACGAGCAGTACTTC
TRBV20-1	TRBJ2-7	TRBD1	NA	CSARGDRAAEQYF	TGCAGTGCTAGAGGTGACAGGGCCGCCGAGCAGTACTTC
TRBV27	TRBJ1-2	NA	many	CASSFGPGMGYGYTF	TGTGCCAGCAGTTTTGGGCCAGGGATGGGCTATGGCTACACCTTC
TRBV6-5	TRBJ2-7	NA	many	CASSSPSDEQYF	TGTGCCAGCAGTTCCCCTAGCGACGAGCAGTACTTC
TRBV2	TRBJ2-7	NA	NA	CASSERDTLSYEQYF	TGTGCCAGCAGTGAAAGGGACACCCTCTCCTACGAGCAGTACTTC
TRBV30	TRBJ1-2	NA	many	CACKEYGGYTF	TGTGCCTGTAAGGAATATGGGGGCTACACCTTC
TRBV7-2	TRBJ2-6	NA	NA	CASSLLSGGYSGANVLTF	TGTGCCAGCAGCTTACTATCGGGCGGATACTCTGGGGCCAACGTCCTGACTTTC
TRBV5-6	TRBJ1-5	NA	NA	CASSLGGRSNQPQHF	TGTGCCAGCAGCTTGGGGGGCAGAAGCAATCAGCCCCAGCATTTT
TRBV27	TRBJ2-3	NA	NA	CASSLWGGQWDTQYF	TGTGCCAGCAGTTTATGGGGCGGGCAGTGGGATACGCAGTATTTT
TRBV7-2	TRBJ1-2	TRBD1	NA	CASSLSGTGGDGYTF	TGTGCCAGCAGCTTATCCGGGACAGGGGGCGATGGCTACACCTTC
TRBV7-9	TRBJ1-1	TRBD1	NA	CASSLGQGLNTEAFF	TGTGCCAGCAGCTTAGGACAGGGCCTGAACACTGAAGCTTTCTTT
TRBV7-2	TRBJ1-1	NA	many	CASSDRLGLRTEAFF	TGTGCCAGCAGCGATAGACTGGGGCTAAGGACTGAAGCTTTCTTT
TRBV2	TRBJ2-2	NA	NA	CASSEVGAGELFF	TGTGCCAGCAGTGAGGTGGGGGCCGGGGAGCTGTTTTTT
TRBV6-1	TRBJ1-4	TRBD1	NA	CASRKQGTDEKLFF	TGTGCCAGCAGGAAACAGGGGACGGATGAAAAACTGTTTTTT
TRBV20-1	TRBJ2-7	TRBD2	few	CSARTVAGGHEQYF	TGCAGTGCTAGGACAGTAGCGGGAGGCCACGAGCAGTACTTC
TRBV6-2/TRBV6-3	TRBJ2-7	TRBD2	few	CASSYSLAGEVSYEQYF	TGTGCCAGCAGTTACTCTTTAGCGGGCGAAGTTTCCTACGAGCAGTACTTC
TRBV6-2/TRBV6-3	TRBJ1-5	NA	many	CASSEGLFSNQPQHF	TGTGCCAGCAGTGAAGGACTCTTCAGCAATCAGCCCCAGCATTTT
TRBV11-3	TRBJ1-1	NA	many	CASSKTGMDTEAFF	TGTGCCAGCAGCAAAACAGGGATGGACACTGAAGCTTTCTTT